This T cell receptor beta chain was sequenced during a study of CD8 T cells in Susac syndrome. The wider study: Patients with Susac syndrome were therapy-naive, on corticosteroids, or on intravenous immunoglobulin alone at the time that blood was drawn.

General study points: In Susac syndrome, the CD4+ T cell repertoires did not show clonal expansion.

About this clonotype itself: Its antigen remains unknown.

The RNA input was roughly 0.45 to 1 ug, and it was reverse transcribed with random hexamers. The immunoSEQ assay covered 54 Vbeta and 13 Jbeta segments for CDR3. TCRdb fed the immunoSEQ multiplex PCR reads into MiXCR, producing one record per CDR3 protein. The data hold about 150,000 distinct CDR3 sequences, with approximately 95% observed a single time. CDR1 and CDR2 (germline): MNHEY, SVGAGI. The CDR3 extends over 13 amino acids. Trimming removed 3 bases from V and 2 bases from J, with 6 bases in between. This sequence was found in a human donor with Susac syndrome. The material sequenced was CD4+ T cells from PBMCs. V is TRBV6-5 and J is TRBJ2-3; D unclear. The chain's CDR3 is CASSYTATDTQYF. The DNA for the CDR3 is TGTGCCAGCAGTTATACTGCCACAGATACGCAGTATTTT.